The TCR beta chain described here comes from a study of cytomegalovirus exposure and HLA in healthy donors. On this clone itself: The antigen remains unidentified.

The PCR used 60 Vbeta and 13 Jbeta primers. The protocol was immunoSEQ multiplex PCR, while the TCRdb copy is restricted to in-frame clones and leaves out a portion. Of under 300,000 clones in the sample, about 80% were seen once. General observations from the study: Reports showed the classifier diagnosing cytomegalovirus status with high specificity and sensitivity. Follow-up analysis later connected one missense variant in DCLRE1C with trimming of TCR beta V- and J-genes. The majority of CMV-associated TCR beta chains were reported as apparently HLA-restricted in a later analysis.

CDR3 size: 15 residues. The V segment lost 5 bases and the J segment 1 base; nucleotides outside the gene matches: 7. CDR1 is SGHTA, CDR2 FQGNSA, per germline. The genes are TRBV7-2 and TRBJ1-1; 7 nucleotides match TRBD1. The source is a woman in her fifties or sixties in good health and CMV-seropositive. Sequenced input: PBMCs. The CDR3 sequence: CASSRDRAANTEAFF. DNA for the CDR3: TGTGCCAGCAGCCGTGACAGGGCAGCGAACACTGAAGCTTTCTTT.